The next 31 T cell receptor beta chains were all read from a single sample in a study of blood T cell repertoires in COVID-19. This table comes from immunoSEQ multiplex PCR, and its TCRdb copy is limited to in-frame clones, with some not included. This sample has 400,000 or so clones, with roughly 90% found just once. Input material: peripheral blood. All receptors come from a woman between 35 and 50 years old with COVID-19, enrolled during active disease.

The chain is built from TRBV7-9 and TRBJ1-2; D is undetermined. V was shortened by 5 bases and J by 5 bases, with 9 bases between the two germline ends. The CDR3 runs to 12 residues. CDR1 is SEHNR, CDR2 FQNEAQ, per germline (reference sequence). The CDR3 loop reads CASSPTGYGYTF. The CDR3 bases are TGTGCCAGCAGCCCCACCGGTTATGGCTACACCTTC.

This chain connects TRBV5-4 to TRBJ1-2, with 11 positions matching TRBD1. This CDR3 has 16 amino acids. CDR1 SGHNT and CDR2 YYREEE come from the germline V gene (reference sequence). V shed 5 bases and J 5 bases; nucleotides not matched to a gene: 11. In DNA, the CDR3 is TGTGCCAGCAGTCAAATTTCCGGGACAGGGGGATATGGCTACACCTTC. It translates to CASSQISGTGGYGYTF.

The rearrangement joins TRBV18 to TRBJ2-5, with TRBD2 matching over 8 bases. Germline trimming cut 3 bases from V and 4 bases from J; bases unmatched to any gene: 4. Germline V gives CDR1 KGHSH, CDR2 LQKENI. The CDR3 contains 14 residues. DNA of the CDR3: TGTGCCAGCTCACCCGGCGGGGGGAGAGAGACCCAGTACTTC. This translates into CASSPGGGRETQYF.

CDR3 protein: CASSWGGANGNTIYF. The DNA for the CDR3 is TGTGCCAGCAGCTGGGGGGGGGCTAATGGAAACACCATATATTTT. This chain joins TRBV7-2 and TRBJ1-3; D is perhaps TRBD1 (6 bases). Trimming pared 4 bases from V and 3 bases from J, leaving 13 bases between. CDR3 length: 15 residues. Germline assignment: CDR1 SGHTA and CDR2 FQGNSA.

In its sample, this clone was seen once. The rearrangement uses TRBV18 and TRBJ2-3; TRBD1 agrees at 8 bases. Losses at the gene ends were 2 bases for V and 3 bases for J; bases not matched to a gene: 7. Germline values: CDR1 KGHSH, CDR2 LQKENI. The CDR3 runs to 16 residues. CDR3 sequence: CASSPRTGLRTDTQYF. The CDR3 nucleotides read TGTGCCAGCTCACCAAGGACAGGGTTGAGAACAGATACGCAGTATTTT. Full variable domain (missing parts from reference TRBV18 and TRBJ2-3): NAGVMQNPRHLVRRRGQEARLRCSPMKGHSHVYWYRQLPEEGLKFMVYLQKENIIDESGMPKERFSAEFPKEGPSILRIQQVVRGDSAAYFCASSPRTGLRTDTQYFGPGTRLTVL.

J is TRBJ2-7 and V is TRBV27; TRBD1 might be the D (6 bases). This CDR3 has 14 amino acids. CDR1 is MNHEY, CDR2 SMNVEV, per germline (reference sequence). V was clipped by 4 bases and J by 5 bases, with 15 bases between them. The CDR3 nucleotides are TGTGCCAGCAGTTCACCATCACAGGGAAACGAGCAGTACTTC. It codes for CASSSPSQGNEQYF.

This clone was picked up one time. In DNA, the CDR3 is TGTGCCAGCAGCTTAGGACCGTCGCAGGGCCGATACGAGCAGTACTTC. Protein product: CASSLGPSQGRYEQYF. V usage is TRBV7-2 and J usage is TRBJ2-7, with D maybe TRBD1 (5 bases). The CDR3 covers 16 residues. Per germline, CDR1 SGHTA and CDR2 FQGNSA. V was shortened by 1 base and J by 4 bases, with 17 bases between the two germline ends.

The CDR3 loop is CASSFEGNPIGNEQFF. CDR3 DNA: TGTGCCAGCAGCTTTGAGGGAAACCCCATCGGCAATGAGCAGTTCTTC. This sequence joins TRBV11-1 and TRBJ2-1; perhaps TRBD2 as D (5 bases). Trimming cost V 3 bases and J 6 bases, with 18 bases left between them. CDR1 and CDR2 from the germline V gene are SGHAT and FQDESV (reference sequence). This CDR3 is 16 amino acids long.

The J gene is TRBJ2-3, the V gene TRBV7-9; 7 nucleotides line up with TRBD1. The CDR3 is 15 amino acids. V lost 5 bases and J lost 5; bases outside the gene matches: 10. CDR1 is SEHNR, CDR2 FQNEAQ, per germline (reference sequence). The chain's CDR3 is CASSLTGANVDTQYF. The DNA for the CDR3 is TGTGCCAGCAGCCTCACAGGGGCCAACGTAGATACGCAGTATTTT.

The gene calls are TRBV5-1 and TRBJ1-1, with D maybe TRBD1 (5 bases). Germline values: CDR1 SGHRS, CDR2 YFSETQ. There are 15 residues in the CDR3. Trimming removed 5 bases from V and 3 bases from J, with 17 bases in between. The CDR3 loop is CASRVRLGEDTEAFF. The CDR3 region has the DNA TGCGCCAGCAGGGTGCGTTTAGGGGAGGACACTGAAGCTTTCTTT.

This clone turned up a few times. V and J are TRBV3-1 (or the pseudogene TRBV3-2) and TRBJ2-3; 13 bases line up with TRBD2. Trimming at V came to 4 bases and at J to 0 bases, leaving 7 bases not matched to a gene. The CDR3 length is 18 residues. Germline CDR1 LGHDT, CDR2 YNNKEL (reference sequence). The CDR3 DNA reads TGTGCCAGCAGCCCCGGACTAGCGGGAGCTTCTAGCACAGATACGCAGTATTTT. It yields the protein CASSPGLAGASSTDTQYF.

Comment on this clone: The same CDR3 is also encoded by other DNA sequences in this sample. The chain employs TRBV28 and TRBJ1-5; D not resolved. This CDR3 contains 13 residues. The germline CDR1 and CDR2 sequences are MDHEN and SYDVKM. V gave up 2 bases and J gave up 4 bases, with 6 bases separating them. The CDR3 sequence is CASSLPGNQPQHF. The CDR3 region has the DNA TGTGCCAGCAGTTTACCAGGAAATCAGCCCCAGCATTTT.

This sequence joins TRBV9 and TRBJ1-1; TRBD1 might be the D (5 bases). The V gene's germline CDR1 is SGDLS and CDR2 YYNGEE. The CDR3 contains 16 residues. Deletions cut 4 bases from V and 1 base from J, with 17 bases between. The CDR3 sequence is CASSPAHRPRNTEAFF. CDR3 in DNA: TGTGCCAGCAGCCCGGCCCACAGGCCTCGGAACACTGAAGCTTTCTTT.

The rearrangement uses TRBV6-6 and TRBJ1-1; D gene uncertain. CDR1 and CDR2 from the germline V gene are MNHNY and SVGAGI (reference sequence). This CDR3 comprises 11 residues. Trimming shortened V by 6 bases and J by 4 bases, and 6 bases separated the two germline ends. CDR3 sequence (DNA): TGTGCCAGCAGACCAGGCACTGAAGCTTTCTTT. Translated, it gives CASRPGTEAFF.

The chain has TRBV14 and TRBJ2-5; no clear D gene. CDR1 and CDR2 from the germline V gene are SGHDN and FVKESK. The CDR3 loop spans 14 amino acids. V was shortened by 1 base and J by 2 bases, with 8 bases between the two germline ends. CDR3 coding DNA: TGTGCCAGCAGCCAAGGCCTGAGTCAAGAGACCCAGTACTTC. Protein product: CASSQGLSQETQYF.

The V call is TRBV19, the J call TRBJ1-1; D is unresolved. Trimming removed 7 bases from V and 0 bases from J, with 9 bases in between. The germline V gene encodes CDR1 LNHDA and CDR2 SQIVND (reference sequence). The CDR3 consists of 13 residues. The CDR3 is CASNGNMNTEAFF. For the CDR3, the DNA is TGTGCCAGTAACGGGAACATGAACACTGAAGCTTTCTTT.

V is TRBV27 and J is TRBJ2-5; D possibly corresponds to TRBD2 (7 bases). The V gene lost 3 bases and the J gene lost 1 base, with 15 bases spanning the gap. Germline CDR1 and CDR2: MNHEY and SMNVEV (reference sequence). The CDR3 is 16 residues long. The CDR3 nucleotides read TGTGCCAGCAGTTTGGTCCCCGGGGGGCGCCAAGAGACCCAGTACTTC. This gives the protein CASSLVPGGRQETQYF.

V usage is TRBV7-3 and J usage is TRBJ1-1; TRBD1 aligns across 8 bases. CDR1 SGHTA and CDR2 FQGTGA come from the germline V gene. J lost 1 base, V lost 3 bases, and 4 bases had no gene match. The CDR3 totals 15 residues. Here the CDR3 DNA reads TGTGCCAGCAGCTTGGGCAGGGGGCAGAACACTGAAGCTTTCTTT. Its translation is CASSLGRGQNTEAFF.

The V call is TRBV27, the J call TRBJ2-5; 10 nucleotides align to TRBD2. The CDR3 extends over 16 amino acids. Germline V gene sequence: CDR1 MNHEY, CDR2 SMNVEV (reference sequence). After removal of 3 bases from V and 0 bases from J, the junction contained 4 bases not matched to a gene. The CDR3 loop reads CASSFRLAGHQETQYF. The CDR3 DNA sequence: TGTGCCAGCAGTTTCCGACTAGCGGGCCACCAAGAGACCCAGTACTTC.

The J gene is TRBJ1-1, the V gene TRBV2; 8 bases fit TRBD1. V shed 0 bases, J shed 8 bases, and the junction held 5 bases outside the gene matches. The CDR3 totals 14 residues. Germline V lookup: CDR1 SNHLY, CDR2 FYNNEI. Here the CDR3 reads CASSEAEGTGEAFF. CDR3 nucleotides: TGTGCCAGCAGTGAAGCGGAAGGGACAGGAGAAGCTTTCTTT.

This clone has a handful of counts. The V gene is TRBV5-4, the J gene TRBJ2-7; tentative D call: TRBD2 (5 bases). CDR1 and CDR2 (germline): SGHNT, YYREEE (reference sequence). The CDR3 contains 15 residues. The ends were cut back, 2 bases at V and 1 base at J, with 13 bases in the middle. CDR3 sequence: CASSFKRSGSYEQYF. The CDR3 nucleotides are TGTGCCAGCAGCTTTAAGCGGTCAGGTTCCTACGAGCAGTACTTC.

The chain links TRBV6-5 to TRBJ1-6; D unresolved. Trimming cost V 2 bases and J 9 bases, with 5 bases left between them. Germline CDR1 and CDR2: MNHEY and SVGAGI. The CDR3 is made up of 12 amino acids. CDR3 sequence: CASSYATSPLHF. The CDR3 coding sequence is TGTGCCAGCAGTTACGCTACTTCACCCCTCCACTTT.

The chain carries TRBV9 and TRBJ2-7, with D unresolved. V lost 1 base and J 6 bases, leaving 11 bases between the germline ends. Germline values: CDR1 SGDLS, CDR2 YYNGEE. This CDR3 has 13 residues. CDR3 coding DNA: TGTGCCAGCAGCGTATCTCCACCTACCGAGCAGTACTTC. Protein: CASSVSPPTEQYF.

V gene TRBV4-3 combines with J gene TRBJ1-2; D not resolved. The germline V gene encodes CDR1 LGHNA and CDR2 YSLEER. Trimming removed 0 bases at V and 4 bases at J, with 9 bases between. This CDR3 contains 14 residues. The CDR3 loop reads CASSQETVSYGYTF. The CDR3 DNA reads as TGCGCCAGCAGCCAAGAAACGGTCTCCTATGGCTACACCTTC.

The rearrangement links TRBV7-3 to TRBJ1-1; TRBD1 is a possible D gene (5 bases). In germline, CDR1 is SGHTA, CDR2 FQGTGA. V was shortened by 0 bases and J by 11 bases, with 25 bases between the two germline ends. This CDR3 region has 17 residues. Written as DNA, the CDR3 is TGTGCCAGCAGCTTAACAGGGGAGGGGAATCTCCGAGGATCGGCTTTCTTT. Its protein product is CASSLTGEGNLRGSAFF.

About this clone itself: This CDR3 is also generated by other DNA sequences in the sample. The CDR3 sequence is CSVEGQRSTDTQYF. The CDR3 DNA reads TGCAGCGTTGAGGGACAGCGGAGCACAGATACGCAGTATTTT. The genes are TRBV29-1 and TRBJ2-3; 7 nucleotides agree with TRBD1. V gave up 3 bases and J gave up 0 bases; unmatched junction bases: 3. CDR1 SQVTM and CDR2 ANQGSEA come from the germline V gene. The CDR3 has 14 amino acids.

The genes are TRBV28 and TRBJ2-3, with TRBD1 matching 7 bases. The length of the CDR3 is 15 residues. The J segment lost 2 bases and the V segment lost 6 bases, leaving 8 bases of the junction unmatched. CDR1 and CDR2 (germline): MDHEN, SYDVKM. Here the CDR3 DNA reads TGTGCCAGCAGGCCCGGGACAGACTACACAGATACGCAGTATTTT. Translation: CASRPGTDYTDTQYF.

CDR3 sequence reads: CASSAGAGNTIYF. The CDR3 DNA is TGTGCCAGCAGTGCAGGGGCTGGAAACACCATATATTTT. This rearrangement joins TRBV7-2 to TRBJ1-3, with D possibly TRBD1 on 6 matching bases. V was cut by 6 bases and J by 2 bases, with 8 bases left in between. The germline V gene has CDR1 SGHTA and CDR2 FQGNSA. This CDR3 contains 13 residues.

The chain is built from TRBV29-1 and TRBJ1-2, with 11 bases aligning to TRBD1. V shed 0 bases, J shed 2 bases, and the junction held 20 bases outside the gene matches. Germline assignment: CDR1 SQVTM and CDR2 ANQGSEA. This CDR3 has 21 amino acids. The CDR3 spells CSVEDLILARTGGLTNYGYTF. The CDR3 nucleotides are TGCAGCGTTGAAGATCTAATATTGGCGCGGACAGGGGGCCTCACAAACTATGGCTACACCTTC. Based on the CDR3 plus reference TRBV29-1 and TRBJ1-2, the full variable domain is SAVISQKPSRDICQRGTSLTIQCQVDSQVTMMFWYRQQPGQSLTLIATANQGSEATYESGFVIDKFPISRPNLTFSTLTVSNMSPEDSSIYLCSVEDLILARTGGLTNYGYTFGSGTRLTVV.

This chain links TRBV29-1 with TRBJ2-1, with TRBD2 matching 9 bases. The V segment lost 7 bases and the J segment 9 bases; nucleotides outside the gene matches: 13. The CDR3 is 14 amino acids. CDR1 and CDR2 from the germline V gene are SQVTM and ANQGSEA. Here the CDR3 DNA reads TGCAGCGGGACACCGGGACAAGCGGGAGGTGAGCAGTTCTTC. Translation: CSGTPGQAGGEQFF.

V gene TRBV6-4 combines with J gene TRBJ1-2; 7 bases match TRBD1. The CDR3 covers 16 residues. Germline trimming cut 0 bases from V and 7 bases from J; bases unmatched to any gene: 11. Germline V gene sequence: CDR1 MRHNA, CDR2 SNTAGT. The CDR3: CASSDSRVRGRGGYTF. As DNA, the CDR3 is TGTGCCAGCAGTGACTCGAGGGTTAGGGGGCGAGGTGGCTACACCTTC.